These 2 T cell receptor beta chains share one sample of origin, sequenced in a study of blood T cell repertoires in COVID-19. The protocol was immunoSEQ multiplex PCR, while the TCRdb copy is restricted to in-frame clones and leaves out a portion. This repertoire shows around 500,000 clones, around nine tenths found once; its top ten account for under 9.5%. Source material: PBMCs or T cells enriched from blood (not recorded which). The receptors derive from an older woman who had recovered from COVID-19.

This chain uses TRBV9 with TRBJ2-3, with TRBD2 matching 8 bases. Trimming took 3 bases from V and 1 from J; bases not matched to a gene: 4. This CDR3 spans 15 amino acids. Germline loops: CDR1 SGDLS, CDR2 YYNGEE. The DNA of the CDR3 is TGTGCCAGCAGCGCCCCAGCGGGGGGCACAGATACGCAGTATTTT. This encodes CASSAPAGGTDTQYF.

The chain carries TRBV19 and TRBJ2-5; TRBD2 is a possible D gene (5 bases). The V gene lost 5 bases and the J gene lost 5 bases, with 12 bases spanning the gap. The CDR3 runs 13 residues. In germline, CDR1 is LNHDA, CDR2 SQIVND (reference sequence). CDR3 DNA: TGTGCCAGTAGTCCTCGGGGTGGGGAGACCCAGTACTTC. This sequence encodes CASSPRGGETQYF.